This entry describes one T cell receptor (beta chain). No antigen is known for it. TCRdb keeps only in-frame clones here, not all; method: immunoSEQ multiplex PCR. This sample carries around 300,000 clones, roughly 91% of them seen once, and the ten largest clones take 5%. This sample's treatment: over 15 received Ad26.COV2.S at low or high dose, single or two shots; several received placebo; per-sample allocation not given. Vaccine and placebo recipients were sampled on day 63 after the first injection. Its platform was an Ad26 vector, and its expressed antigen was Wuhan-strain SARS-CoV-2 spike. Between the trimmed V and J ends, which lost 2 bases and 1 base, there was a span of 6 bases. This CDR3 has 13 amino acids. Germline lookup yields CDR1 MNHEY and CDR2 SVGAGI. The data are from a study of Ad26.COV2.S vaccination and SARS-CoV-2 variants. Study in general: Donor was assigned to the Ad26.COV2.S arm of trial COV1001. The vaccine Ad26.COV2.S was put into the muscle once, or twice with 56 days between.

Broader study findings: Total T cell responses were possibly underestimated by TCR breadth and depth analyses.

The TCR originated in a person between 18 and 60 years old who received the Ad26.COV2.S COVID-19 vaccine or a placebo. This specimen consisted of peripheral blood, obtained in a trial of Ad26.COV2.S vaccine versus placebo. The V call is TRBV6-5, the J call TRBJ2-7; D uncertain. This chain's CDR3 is CASSYADSYEQYF. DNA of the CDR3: TGTGCCAGCAGTTACGCAGATTCCTACGAGCAGTACTTC.